Listed here is a single T cell receptor (beta chain). This entry comes from a study of blood T cell repertoires in COVID-19. Study background: Sources were T cells, B-cell-depleted T cells, or PBMCs; the material itself was cDNA or gDNA.

CDR3 length equals 14 residues. The V end lost 5 bases, the J end lost 6 bases, and 16 bases lay between the germline ends. Germline CDR1 is SGHRS and CDR2 is YFSETQ. Original handling: From reference gene primer amplification, estimates of nucleated cell counts were derived. Sequencing used immunoSEQ multiplex PCR; TCRdb keeps in-frame clones, though not all of them. D and trimming come from the DNA, and the V and J calls and clone size come from that table. The sample lists approximately 200,000 clones; roughly four fifths were seen once. The sequence was collected from a woman between 45 and 60 years old with acute or convalescent COVID-19. This chain joins TRBV5-1 and TRBJ2-3; D is possibly TRBD2 (6 bases). The specimen was peripheral blood. The CDR3 loop is CASRVGSWSDTQYF. The CDR3 nucleotides are TGCGCCAGCAGGGTCGGGAGTTGGTCGGATACGCAGTATTTT.